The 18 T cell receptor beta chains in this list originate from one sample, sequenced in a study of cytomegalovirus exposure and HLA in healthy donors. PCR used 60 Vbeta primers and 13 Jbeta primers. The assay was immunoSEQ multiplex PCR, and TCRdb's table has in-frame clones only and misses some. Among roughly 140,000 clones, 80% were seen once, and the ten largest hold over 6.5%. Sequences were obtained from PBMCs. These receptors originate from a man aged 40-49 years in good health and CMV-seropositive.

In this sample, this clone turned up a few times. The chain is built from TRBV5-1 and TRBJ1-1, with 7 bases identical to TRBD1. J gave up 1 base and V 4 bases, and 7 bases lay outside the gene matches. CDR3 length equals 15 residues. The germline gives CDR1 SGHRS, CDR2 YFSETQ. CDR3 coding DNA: TGCGCCAGCAGCGCAGGGGGTGCCCGGAACACTGAAGCTTTCTTT. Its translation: CASSAGGARNTEAFF.

The CDR3 loop reads CASSLFYRDRGDYGYTF. In DNA form, the CDR3 reads TGTGCCAGCAGCTTGTTCTACCGGGACAGGGGTGACTATGGCTACACCTTC. The gene calls are TRBV5-5 and TRBJ1-2; TRBD1 aligns across 10 bases. The germline CDR1 and CDR2 sequences are SGHKS and YYEKEE (reference sequence). V trimming: 1 base; J trimming: 3 bases; junction bases outside the gene matches: 9. CDR3 length: 17 residues.

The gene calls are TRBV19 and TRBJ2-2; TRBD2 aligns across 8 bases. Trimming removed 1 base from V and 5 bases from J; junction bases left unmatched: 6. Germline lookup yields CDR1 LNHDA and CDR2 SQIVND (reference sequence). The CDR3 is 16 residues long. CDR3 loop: CASSIVGTSKTGELFF. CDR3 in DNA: TGTGCCAGTAGTATAGTGGGGACTAGTAAGACCGGGGAGCTGTTTTTT.

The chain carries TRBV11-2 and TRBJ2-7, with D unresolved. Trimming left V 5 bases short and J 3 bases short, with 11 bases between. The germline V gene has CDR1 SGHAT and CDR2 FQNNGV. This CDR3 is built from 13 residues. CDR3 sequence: CASSPGLGYEQYF. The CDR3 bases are TGTGCCAGCAGCCCCGGGTTGGGCTACGAGCAGTACTTC.

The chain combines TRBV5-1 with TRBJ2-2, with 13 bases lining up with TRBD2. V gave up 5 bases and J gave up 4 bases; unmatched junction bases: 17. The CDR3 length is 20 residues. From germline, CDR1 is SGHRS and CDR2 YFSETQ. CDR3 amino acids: CASRPGLAGAQPETTGELFF. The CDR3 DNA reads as TGCGCCAGCAGACCCGGACTAGCGGGGGCCCAACCGGAGACCACCGGGGAGCTGTTTTTT.

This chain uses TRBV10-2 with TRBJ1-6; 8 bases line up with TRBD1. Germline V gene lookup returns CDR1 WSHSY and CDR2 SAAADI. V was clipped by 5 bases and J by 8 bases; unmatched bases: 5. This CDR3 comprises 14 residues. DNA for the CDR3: TGCGCCAGCAGTACCGGGACAGGTCATTCACCCCTCCACTTT. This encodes CASSTGTGHSPLHF.

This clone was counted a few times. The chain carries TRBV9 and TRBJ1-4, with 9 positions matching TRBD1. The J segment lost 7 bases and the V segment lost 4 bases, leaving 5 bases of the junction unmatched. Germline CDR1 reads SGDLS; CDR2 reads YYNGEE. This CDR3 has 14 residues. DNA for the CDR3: TGTGCCAGCAGCCCAGAGGGACAGGGTGAAAAACTGTTTTTT. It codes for CASSPEGQGEKLFF.

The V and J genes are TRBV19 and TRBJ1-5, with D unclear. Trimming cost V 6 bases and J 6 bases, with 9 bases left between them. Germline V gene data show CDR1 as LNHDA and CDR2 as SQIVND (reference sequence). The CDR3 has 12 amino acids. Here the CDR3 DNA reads TGTGCCAGTAGGTTGGGCAGTCAGCCCCAGCATTTT. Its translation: CASRLGSQPQHF.

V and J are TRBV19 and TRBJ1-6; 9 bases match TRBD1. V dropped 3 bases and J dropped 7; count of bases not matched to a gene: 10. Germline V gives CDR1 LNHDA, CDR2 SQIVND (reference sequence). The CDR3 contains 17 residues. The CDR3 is CASSMDTGGVRNSPLHF. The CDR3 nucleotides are TGTGCCAGTAGTATGGACACAGGGGGCGTCCGCAATTCACCCCTCCACTTT.

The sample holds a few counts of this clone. The CDR3 coding sequence is TGTGCCAGCGCTCAGTCCGGGACAGGGGCCCGATACGAGCAGTACTTC. This encodes CASAQSGTGARYEQYF. V and J are TRBV25-1 and TRBJ2-7; 10 bases agree with TRBD1. The CDR3 is made up of 16 amino acids. Germline V gives CDR1 MGHDK, CDR2 SYGVNS. The V segment lost 8 bases and the J segment 4 bases; nucleotides outside the gene matches: 14.

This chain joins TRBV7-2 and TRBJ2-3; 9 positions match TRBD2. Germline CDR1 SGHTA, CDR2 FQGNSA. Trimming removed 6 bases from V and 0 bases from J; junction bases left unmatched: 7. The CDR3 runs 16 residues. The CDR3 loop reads CASRLAGSLSTDTQYF. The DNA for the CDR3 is TGTGCCAGCAGACTAGCGGGCAGCCTTAGCACAGATACGCAGTATTTT.

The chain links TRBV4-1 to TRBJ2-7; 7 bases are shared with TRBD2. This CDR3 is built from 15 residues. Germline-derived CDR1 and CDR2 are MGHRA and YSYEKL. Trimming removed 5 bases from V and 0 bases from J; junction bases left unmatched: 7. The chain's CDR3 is CASSKRDGSSYEQYF. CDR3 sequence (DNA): TGCGCCAGCAGCAAGCGGGACGGCAGCTCCTACGAGCAGTACTTC.

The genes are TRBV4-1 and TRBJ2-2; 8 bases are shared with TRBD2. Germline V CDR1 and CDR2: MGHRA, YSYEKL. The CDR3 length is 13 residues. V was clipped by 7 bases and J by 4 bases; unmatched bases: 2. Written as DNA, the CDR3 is TGCGCCAGCACAAGCGGGAGCACCGGGGAGCTGTTTTTT. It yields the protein CASTSGSTGELFF.

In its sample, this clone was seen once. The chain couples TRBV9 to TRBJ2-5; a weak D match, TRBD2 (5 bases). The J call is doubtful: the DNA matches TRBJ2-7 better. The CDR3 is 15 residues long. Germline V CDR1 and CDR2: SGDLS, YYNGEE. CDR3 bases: TGTGCCAGCAGCGTAGGAGGACTCGGTACCTACGAGCAGTACTTC. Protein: CASSVGGLGTYEQYF.

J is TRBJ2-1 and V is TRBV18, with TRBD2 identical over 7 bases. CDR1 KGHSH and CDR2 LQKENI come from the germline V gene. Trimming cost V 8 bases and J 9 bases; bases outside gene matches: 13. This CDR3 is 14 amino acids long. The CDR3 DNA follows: TGTGCCAGCGCCACAGGTATCGGGAGGACTGAGCAGTTCTTC. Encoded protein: CASATGIGRTEQFF. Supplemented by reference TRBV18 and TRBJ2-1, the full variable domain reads NAGVMQNPRHLVRRRGQEARLRCSPMKGHSHVYWYRQLPEEGLKFMVYLQKENIIDESGMPKERFSAEFPKEGPSILRIQQVVRGDSAAYFCASATGIGRTEQFFGPGTRLTVL.

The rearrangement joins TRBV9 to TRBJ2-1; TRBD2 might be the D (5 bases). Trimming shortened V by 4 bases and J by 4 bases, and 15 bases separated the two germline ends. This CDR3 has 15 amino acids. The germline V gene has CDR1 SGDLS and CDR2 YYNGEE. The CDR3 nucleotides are TGTGCCAGCAGCTTATCGATACTAGATTACAATGAGCAGTTCTTC. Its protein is CASSLSILDYNEQFF.

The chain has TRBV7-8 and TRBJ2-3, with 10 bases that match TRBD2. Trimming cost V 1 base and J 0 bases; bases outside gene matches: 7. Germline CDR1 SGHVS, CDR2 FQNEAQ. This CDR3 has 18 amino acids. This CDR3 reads CASSLVLAGMSSTDTQYF. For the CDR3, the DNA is TGTGCCAGCAGCTTAGTACTAGCGGGGATGTCTAGCACAGATACGCAGTATTTT. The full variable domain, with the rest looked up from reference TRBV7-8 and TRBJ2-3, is GAGVSQSPRYKVAKRGQDVALRCDPISGHVSLFWYQQALGQGPEFLTYFQNEAQLDKSGLPSDRFFAERPEGSVSTLKIQRTQQEDSAVYLCASSLVLAGMSSTDTQYFGPGTRLTVL.

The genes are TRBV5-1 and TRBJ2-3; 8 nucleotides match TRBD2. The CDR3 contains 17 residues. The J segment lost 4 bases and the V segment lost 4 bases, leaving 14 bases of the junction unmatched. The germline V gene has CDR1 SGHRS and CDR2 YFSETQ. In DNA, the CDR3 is TGCGCCAGCAGCCTAGGTGACCGGGAGGGCCGACCAGATACGCAGTATTTT. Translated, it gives CASSLGDREGRPDTQYF.